This T cell receptor (beta chain) was profiled in a study of OX40 agonist ivuxolimab in advanced cancers. Background on the whole study: Ivuxolimab, which targeted the costimulatory receptor OX40 (CD134), was an agonistic, fully human IgG2 monoclonal antibody. Intravenous ivuxolimab was administered to patients every 2 weeks at six dose levels: 0.01, 0.1, 0.3, 1.5, 3 and 10 mg/kg. Among the approximately 54 dose-escalation patients, roughly 20 had hepatocellular carcinoma, roughly 15 melanoma, 9 renal cell carcinoma and 9 head and neck cancer. A male proportion of roughly 80% and a mean age of about 60 years, ranging from roughly 23 to 79, were recorded for the dose-escalation cohort. Patients were allowed to have had prior anti-PD-1, anti-PD-L1 or anti-CTLA-4 therapy, and more than 35% of the dose-escalation patients had been treated with checkpoint inhibitors. Partial responses occurred in three dose-escalation patients: two with cutaneous melanoma and one with hepatocellular carcinoma. The point of sequencing TCRbeta in the periphery was to test whether ivuxolimab changed TCR sequence diversity and drove clonal T-cell expansion. The paper describes the monotherapy dose-escalation part (N ≈ 49 patients) of the phase I trial of ivuxolimab. The research as a whole found: In the 0.1-3.0 mg/kg groups, partial responders were among the patients with the lowest normalized peripheral clonal expansion, particularly in CD8+ T cells. The antigen specificity of the peripheral T cells that underwent clonal expansion was not determined. On average, CD8+ T cells showed more expanded clones than CD4+ T cells after ivuxolimab. At doses from 0.1 to 3.0 mg/kg, clonal expansion was seen in both CD4+ and CD8+ blood T cells between baseline and week 6. Low levels of normalized T-cell clonal expansion were also seen in some nonresponding patients.

CDR1 and CDR2 were assigned from the germline V gene as WSHSY and SAAADI. The CDR3 starts with the cysteine, ends with the phenylalanine, and has 13 residues. CDR3 DNA only is kept here, 39 bases in frame from base 1. V loses 0 bases of germline sequence and J loses 12 bases, and the interval between the two ends is 11 bases. Patients with autoimmune disease history or receiving systemic immunosuppression were excluded from the trial. Peripheral blood for TCR sequencing was collected from all dose cohorts at baseline, on cycle 4 day 1, and on cycle 7 day 1. The samples were taken from a phase I, first-in-human, multicenter, open-label dose-escalation trial of ivuxolimab. Adults with locally advanced or metastatic melanoma, renal cell carcinoma, hepatocellular carcinoma or head and neck squamous cell carcinoma were enrolled in the trial. Before TCR sequencing, CD4+ T cells and CD8+ T cells from peripheral blood were sorted into separate populations.

To sequence the TCRbeta CDR3 region, genomic DNA was isolated from the sorted cells. The immunoSEQ Assay was used to sequence the TCRbeta CDR3 regions. As stored in TCRdb, this immuneACCESS dataset retains in-frame rearrangements with V and J assigned. A fraction of the clones does not appear; measured against another copy, unresolved V genes explain less than half of the discrepancy, and the remainder lacks a known reason. The sample profile shows 84,000 or so clones; approximately 90% of them were found once. 0.43% of the sample comes from the top ten. This clone has more than one count but fewer than ten. This receptor's antigen is unknown. No much larger clone is present one base from it, and per-base qualities are unavailable.

The receptor's source is an adult with an advanced solid tumor such as melanoma, head and neck, liver or kidney cancer. In this chain, TRBV10-2 is recombined with TRBJ2-2; a tentative D match to TRBD1 spans 6 bases. The sample in question was CD4+ or CD8+ T cells sorted from blood, obtained in a trial of the OX40 agonist ivuxolimab. The sequence in DNA is TGCGCCAGCAGTGAGTCACAGGGCCTTAAGCTGTTTTTT. The translation is CASSESQGLKLFF.